This TCR beta chain is drawn from a study of blood T cell repertoires in COVID-19. Study overall: Acute-phase and convalescent COVID-19 samples originated in the United States, Italy and Spain. The analysed material was cDNA or gDNA that came from T cells, B-cell-depleted T cells, or PBMCs.

The CDR3 is 14 residues long. V was clipped by 5 bases and J by 2 bases, with 13 bases between them. Germline-derived CDR1 and CDR2 are SGHAT and FQNNGV. In the authors' methods: Quantification of nucleated cells was approximated via reference gene primer amplification. The method was immunoSEQ multiplex PCR; TCRdb's version includes in-frame clones alone and lacks a portion of them. V and J calls and clone size follow that table, whereas D and trimming were derived from the DNA. Of 95,000 to 150,000 clones detected, 75% to 80% appear once; the ten largest clones hold approximately 8%. Input material: peripheral blood. The TCR was taken from a human donor in a cohort sampled during active COVID-19. The gene calls are TRBV11-2 and TRBJ2-7; D ambiguous. The CDR3: CASSPTPMTYEQYF. The CDR3 coding sequence is TGTGCCAGCAGCCCTACCCCCATGACCTACGAGCAGTACTTC.